The 27 T cell receptor beta chains below were found in one sample sequenced in a study of beta chain features in type 1 diabetes. Isolated RNA was reverse transcribed in full, so expressed TCRB transcripts were sequenced. Generated by immunoSEQ multiplex PCR, the TCRdb table keeps only in-frame clones and is missing some. Seen here are 40,000 to 45,000 clones, roughly 49% observed once, and the top ten hold approximately 2%. The sample comprised Tregs from blood. Receptors originate from a woman under 30 in good health.

Sample share makes this clone medium-sized. V and J are TRBV12-1 and TRBJ1-1; the table names TRBD1, a call not compared with the DNA. TRBV12-1 is a pseudogene segment. The CDR3 extends over 16 amino acids. The CDR3 DNA is TGTGCCAGCAGCCCACACCTGACACACATGAACACTGAAGCTTTCTTT. It codes for CASSPHLTHMNTEAFF.

The gene calls are TRBV28 and TRBJ2-1; 7 bases are shared with TRBD2. This CDR3 contains 15 residues. The germline CDR1 and CDR2 sequences are MDHEN and SYDVKM. The V gene end was trimmed by 5 bases and the J gene end by 8 bases; junction bases not matched to a gene: 12. This CDR3 is CASSLPLASSDEQFF. The CDR3, as DNA: TGTGCCAGCAGTCTCCCACTAGCGTCTAGTGATGAGCAGTTCTTC. Variable domain in full (rest from reference TRBV28 and TRBJ2-1): DVKVTQSSRYLVKRTGEKVFLECVQDMDHENMFWYRQDPGLGLRLIYFSYDVKMKEKGDIPEGYSVSREKKERFSLILESASTNQTSMYLCASSLPLASSDEQFFGPGTRLTVL.

The V call is TRBV4-1, the J call TRBJ1-1, with D possibly being TRBD1 (6 bases). The germline gives CDR1 MGHRA, CDR2 YSYEKL. The CDR3 runs to 14 residues. Trimming removed 4 bases from V and 3 bases from J, with 12 bases in between. The CDR3 loop reads CASSLAPGDTEAFF. CDR3 nucleotides: TGCGCCAGCAGCCTAGCCCCAGGGGACACTGAAGCTTTCTTT.

The chain uses TRBV19 and TRBJ2-7, with TRBD2 identical over 12 bases. Trimming took 4 bases from V and 0 from J; bases not matched to a gene: 10. Germline assignment: CDR1 LNHDA and CDR2 SQIVND (reference sequence). The CDR3 is 18 amino acids. The CDR3 loop is CASSSVGLAGSFSYEQYF. Here the CDR3 DNA reads TGTGCCAGTAGTAGCGTGGGACTAGCGGGTTCCTTCTCCTACGAGCAGTACTTC.

The CDR3 reads CASVGKGVFSGANVLTF. CDR3 sequence (DNA): TGTGCCAGCGTTGGGAAGGGGGTTTTCTCTGGGGCCAACGTCCTGACTTTC. The genes are TRBV28 and TRBJ2-6; D possibly corresponds to TRBD1 (6 bases). Germline values: CDR1 MDHEN, CDR2 SYDVKM. The CDR3 sequence is 17 residues long. V was clipped by 8 bases and J by 0 bases, with 17 bases between them.

The J gene is TRBJ2-5, the V gene TRBV10-3; TRBD2 agrees at 11 bases. After removal of 6 bases from V and 2 bases from J, the junction contained 2 bases not matched to a gene. This CDR3 has 14 residues. CDR1 ENHRY and CDR2 SYGVKD come from the germline V gene. Here the CDR3 reads CAIRGLAEQETQYF. CDR3 nucleotide sequence: TGTGCCATCAGGGGACTAGCGGAGCAAGAGACCCAGTACTTC.

This chain uses TRBV19 with TRBJ2-4; 10 bases agree with TRBD2. V shed 8 bases and J 5 bases; nucleotides not matched to a gene: 9. Germline assignment: CDR1 LNHDA and CDR2 SQIVND (reference sequence). The length of the CDR3 is 15 residues. In DNA, the CDR3 is TGTGCCAGTCGTGGGGGGCTAGCGGGAGAAAACATTCAGTACTTC. Protein sequence: CASRGGLAGENIQYF.

This clone was seen only once. V is TRBV9 and J is TRBJ1-1; D call uncertain. CDR1 is SGDLS, CDR2 YYNGEE, per germline. CDR3 length: 13 residues. V gave up 2 bases and J gave up 5 bases, with 10 bases separating them. CDR3 DNA: TGTGCCAGCAGCGTGTATACTCGGACTGAAGCTTTCTTT. This encodes CASSVYTRTEAFF. Full variable domain (remainder filled in from reference TRBV9 and TRBJ1-1): DSGVTQTPKHLITATGQRVTLRCSPRSGDLSVYWYQQSLDQGLQFLIQYYNGEERAKGNILERFSAQQFPDLHSELNLSSLELGDSALYFCASSVYTRTEAFFGQGTRLTVV.

The rearrangement uses TRBV11-1 and TRBJ2-1; weak D call: TRBD2 (6 bases). CDR3 size: 15 residues. CDR1 and CDR2 from the germline V gene are SGHAT and FQDESV (reference sequence). Trimming removed 2 bases from V and 2 bases from J, with 10 bases in between. For the CDR3, the DNA is TGTGCCAGCAGCTTATGGGCGGGACCCTACAATGAGCAGTTCTTC. Translated, it gives CASSLWAGPYNEQFF.

The chain carries TRBV29-1 and TRBJ1-1; D is possibly TRBD1 (6 bases). Per the germline V gene, CDR1 is SQVTM and CDR2 is ANQGSEA. The CDR3 contains 12 residues. V was pared by 4 bases and J by 5 bases, with 11 bases between. CDR3 coding DNA: TGCAGCGTTGTAACAGGGAGTACTGAAGCTTTCTTT. This sequence encodes CSVVTGSTEAFF.

This clone was counted a few times. V gene TRBV9 combines with J gene TRBJ2-3; 13 positions agree with TRBD2. CDR1 is SGDLS, CDR2 YYNGEE, per germline. The CDR3 is 17 amino acids. Trimming cost V 3 bases and J 4 bases; bases outside gene matches: 8. CDR3 sequence (DNA): TGTGCCAGCAGCGCGCGACTAGCGGGAGGACTTGCAGATACGCAGTATTTT. This sequence encodes CASSARLAGGLADTQYF.

The V gene is TRBV19, the J gene TRBJ2-5; D gene ambiguous. The V gene lost 9 bases and the J gene lost 2 bases, with 10 bases spanning the gap. The CDR3 is made up of 12 amino acids. CDR1 and CDR2 (germline): LNHDA, SQIVND (reference sequence). The chain's CDR3 is CASRRGQETQYF. The CDR3 nucleotides are TGTGCCAGCCGAAGAGGTCAAGAGACCCAGTACTTC.

The chain uses TRBV30 and TRBJ1-5; weak D call: TRBD1 (5 bases). Germline V gene data show CDR1 as GTSNPN and CDR2 as SVGIG (reference sequence). Trimming took 0 bases from V and 4 from J, leaving 13 bases between them. The CDR3 sequence is 15 residues long. In nucleotides, the CDR3 is TGTGCCTGGAGTGTCAAGGGGAGGGAGAATCAGCCCCAGCATTTT. Encoded protein: CAWSVKGRENQPQHF.

As DNA, the CDR3 is TGCGCCAGCAGTTTACTAGCCTACAATGAGCAGTTCTTC. It codes for CASSLLAYNEQFF. The rearrangement joins TRBV10-2 to TRBJ2-1; possible D gene TRBD2, 5 bases. This CDR3 has 13 amino acids. CDR1 WSHSY and CDR2 SAAADI come from the germline V gene. V lost 5 bases, J lost 2 bases, and 7 bases lay in between.

The V call is TRBV7-2, the J call TRBJ2-3; D perhaps matches TRBD1 (6 bases). Germline loops: CDR1 SGHTA, CDR2 FQGNSA. The CDR3 loop spans 15 amino acids. With 2 bases removed from V and 6 bases from J, the gap between germline ends came to 15 bases. This chain's CDR3 is CASSLIRGFPDTQYF. The CDR3 nucleotides are TGTGCCAGCAGCTTAATCAGGGGATTCCCCGATACGCAGTATTTT.

The chain is built from TRBV19 and TRBJ2-3; D possibly corresponds to TRBD1 (6 bases). Per germline, CDR1 LNHDA and CDR2 SQIVND (reference sequence). Trimming pared 6 bases from V and 0 bases from J, leaving 13 bases between. This CDR3 has 15 amino acids. CDR3 sequence: CASRPQGSSTDTQYF. In nucleotides, the CDR3 is TGTGCCAGTAGACCACAGGGTTCTAGCACAGATACGCAGTATTTT.

This clone was observed a few times. The chain employs TRBV1 and TRBJ2-2; the tabulated D call, TRBD2, remains unverified against the DNA. TRBV1 has pseudogene status. This CDR3 has 20 amino acids. CDR3: CTSSQDLAAGLAVNTGELFF. CDR3 DNA sequence: TGCACCAGCAGCCAAGATTTAGCTGCAGGACTAGCGGTTAACACCGGGGAGCTGTTTTTT.

V is TRBV13 and J is TRBJ2-5; 10 nucleotides match TRBD2. J gave up 9 bases and V 0 bases, and 19 bases lay outside the gene matches. The CDR3 extends over 19 amino acids. From germline, CDR1 is PRHDT and CDR2 FYEKMQ (reference sequence). As DNA, the CDR3 is TGTGCCAGCAGCTTAGGGACGAATCGACTAGCGGGCGGGCTTGTGGCCCAGTACTTC. Translation gives CASSLGTNRLAGGLVAQYF.

Here the CDR3 DNA reads TGCGCCAGCAGCCGAGGTACAGGTAACGAGCAGTACTTC. It codes for CASSRGTGNEQYF. The V gene is TRBV4-1, the J gene TRBJ2-5; maybe TRBD1 (5 bases). Matching the DNA end better, TRBJ2-7 makes the J call doubtful. The CDR3 is made up of 13 amino acids. CDR1 is MGHRA and CDR2 is YSYEKL in the germline V gene.

CDR3 in DNA: TGTGCCAGCAGTTTACTGACAGGGGGCTACACTGAAGCTTTCTTT. It codes for CASSLLTGGYTEAFF. The chain carries TRBV27 and TRBJ1-1; 10 nucleotides align to TRBD1. The J segment lost 3 bases and the V segment lost 2 bases, leaving 3 bases of the junction unmatched. This CDR3 contains 15 residues. CDR1 is MNHEY, CDR2 SMNVEV, per germline (reference sequence).

The genes are TRBV28 and TRBJ2-4; the match to TRBD2 covers 8 bases. The CDR3 consists of 15 residues. The V segment lost 2 bases and the J segment 3 bases; nucleotides outside the gene matches: 3. CDR1 and CDR2 (germline): MDHEN, SYDVKM. CDR3 sequence reads: CASSLVAGGKNIQYF. For the CDR3, the DNA is TGTGCCAGCAGTTTAGTCGCGGGAGGCAAAAACATTCAGTACTTC.

The CDR3 DNA sequence: TGCGCCAGCAGCGAGGGACAACTCCCGGGGAATGAGCAGTTCTTC. Protein: CASSEGQLPGNEQFF. The rearrangement links TRBV5-1 to TRBJ2-1, with a tentative D call TRBD1 (6 bases). Germline V gene sequence: CDR1 SGHRS, CDR2 YFSETQ. The CDR3 extends over 15 amino acids. V dropped 4 bases and J dropped 7 bases, with 18 bases sitting between them. Full variable domain (remainder filled in from reference TRBV5-1 and TRBJ2-1): KAGVTQTPRYLIKTRGQQVTLSCSPISGHRSVSWYQQTPGQGLQFLFEYFSETQRNKGNFPGRFSGRQFSNSRSEMNVSTLELGDSALYLCASSEGQLPGNEQFFGPGTRLTVL.

This chain joins TRBV27 and TRBJ1-1; a weak D match, TRBD1 (6 bases). Trimming removed 1 base from V and 1 base from J, with 7 bases in between. The CDR3 spans 14 residues. The germline V gene encodes CDR1 MNHEY and CDR2 SMNVEV (reference sequence). The CDR3 region is CASSLWGQNTEAFF. DNA for the CDR3: TGTGCCAGCAGTTTATGGGGGCAGAACACTGAAGCTTTCTTT.

The chain couples TRBV28 to TRBJ1-2; D remains unclear. This CDR3 region has 14 residues. Trimming removed 3 bases from V and 3 bases from J, with 11 bases in between. Germline values: CDR1 MDHEN, CDR2 SYDVKM. CDR3 coding DNA: TGTGCCAGCAGTTTTTTTAGCGATCACTATGGCTACACCTTC. Residues: CASSFFSDHYGYTF.

The chain has TRBV11-2 and TRBJ2-3; D is uncertain. Trimming left V 1 base short and J 6 bases short, with 8 bases between. CDR3 length: 13 residues. Germline V gives CDR1 SGHAT, CDR2 FQNNGV. Here the CDR3 DNA reads TGTGCCAGCAGCTTAGGGTCTCGGGATACGCAGTATTTT. Translation gives CASSLGSRDTQYF.

This chain links TRBV29-1 with TRBJ2-7, with D possibly matching TRBD2 (6 bases). V was trimmed by 2 bases and J by 2 bases, leaving 13 bases between them. Germline assignment: CDR1 SQVTM and CDR2 ANQGSEA. This CDR3 is 14 amino acids long. The CDR3 loop reads CSVERAGNPYEQYF. The CDR3, as DNA: TGCAGCGTTGAAAGGGCGGGAAACCCCTACGAGCAGTACTTC.

The V call is TRBV28, the J call TRBJ2-1, with 12 bases matching TRBD2. V dropped 6 bases and J dropped 7; count of bases not matched to a gene: 10. The CDR3 contains 16 residues. The germline V gene has CDR1 MDHEN and CDR2 SYDVKM. The CDR3 bases are TGTGCCAGCAGGACTAGCGGGAGTTCGGTGGGGAATGAGCAGTTCTTC. Translating it yields CASRTSGSSVGNEQFF.